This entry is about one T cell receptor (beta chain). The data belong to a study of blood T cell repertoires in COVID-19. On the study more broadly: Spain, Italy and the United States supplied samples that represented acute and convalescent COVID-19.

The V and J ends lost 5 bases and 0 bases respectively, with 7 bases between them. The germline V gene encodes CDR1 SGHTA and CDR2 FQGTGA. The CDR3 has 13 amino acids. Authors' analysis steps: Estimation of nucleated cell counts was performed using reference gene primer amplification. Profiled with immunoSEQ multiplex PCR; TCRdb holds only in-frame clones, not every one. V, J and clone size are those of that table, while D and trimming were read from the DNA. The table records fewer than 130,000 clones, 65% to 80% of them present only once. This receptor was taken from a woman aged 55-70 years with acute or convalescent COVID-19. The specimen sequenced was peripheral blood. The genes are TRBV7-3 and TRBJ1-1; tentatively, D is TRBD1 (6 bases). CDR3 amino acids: CASSRQVNTEAFF. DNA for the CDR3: TGTGCCAGCAGCCGACAGGTGAACACTGAAGCTTTCTTT.